The 8 T cell receptor beta chains listed next were all sequenced from one sample in a study of control samples from healthy donors and cancer patients. Sequencing was performed with immunoSEQ multiplex PCR; in TCRdb, only in-frame clones are kept and a portion is missing. This sample yields 150,000 to 160,000 clones, of which 93% are seen a single time; around 2.5% belongs to the top ten. The sample was blood. These TCRs come from a middle-aged man in good health.

This chain links TRBV7-9 with TRBJ1-2; the D is unclear. The CDR3 length is 12 residues. The V end lost 5 bases, the J end lost 8 bases, and 12 bases lay between the germline ends. CDR1 SEHNR and CDR2 FQNEAQ come from the germline V gene (reference sequence). The CDR3 sequence: CASSIDQGGYTF. The CDR3 coding sequence is TGTGCCAGCAGCATTGACCAAGGGGGCTACACCTTC.

The V and J genes are TRBV5-1 and TRBJ2-2, with 10 bases lining up with TRBD1. Germline V CDR1 and CDR2: SGHRS, YFSETQ. The CDR3 totals 15 residues. J lost 5 bases, V lost 4 bases, and 5 bases had no gene match. CDR3 nucleotides: TGCGCCAGCAGCCCGGGACAGGGGTGGACCGGGGAGCTGTTTTTT. This encodes CASSPGQGWTGELFF.

The J gene is TRBJ2-2, the V gene TRBV10-3; D is possibly TRBD1 (5 bases). Germline V gene lookup returns CDR1 ENHRY and CDR2 SYGVKD. CDR3 length: 16 residues. V lost 4 bases to trimming and J lost 0 bases, with 12 bases between them. The CDR3, as DNA: TGTGCCATCAGTGCGTCAAGGGGCGCGAACACCGGGGAGCTGTTTTTT. It codes for CAISASRGANTGELFF.

This chain uses TRBV6-5 with TRBJ2-4; D not resolved. Trimming left V 10 bases short and J 3 bases short, with 13 bases between. Germline loops: CDR1 MNHEY, CDR2 SVGAGI. The CDR3 sequence is 13 residues long. This CDR3 is CATRPLGKNIQYF. As DNA, the CDR3 is TGTGCCACAAGACCCTTGGGCAAAAACATTCAGTACTTC.

The chain recombines TRBV19 with TRBJ1-5, with TRBD1 as a possible D gene (5 bases). The CDR3 sequence is 14 residues long. The V gene lost 2 bases and the J gene lost 7 bases, with 12 bases spanning the gap. CDR1 is LNHDA, CDR2 SQIVND, per germline (reference sequence). In DNA form, the CDR3 reads TGTGCCAGTAGTATACCCCAGGGAGGGCAGCCCCAGCATTTT. Translated, it gives CASSIPQGGQPQHF.

The J gene is TRBJ2-6, the V gene TRBV5-1; D is unclear. The CDR3 consists of 14 residues. Germline assignment: CDR1 SGHRS and CDR2 YFSETQ. The V gene lost 0 bases and the J gene lost 3 bases, with 4 bases spanning the gap. DNA of the CDR3: TGCGCCAGCAGCTTGGGGGATGGGGCCAACGTCCTGACTTTC. This encodes CASSLGDGANVLTF. Combining the CDR3 with reference TRBV5-1 and TRBJ2-6 gives the whole variable domain KAGVTQTPRYLIKTRGQQVTLSCSPISGHRSVSWYQQTPGQGLQFLFEYFSETQRNKGNFPGRFSGRQFSNSRSEMNVSTLELGDSALYLCASSLGDGANVLTFGAGSRLTVL.

The V gene is TRBV19, the J gene TRBJ2-3; TRBD2 agrees at 10 bases. V gave up 3 bases and J gave up 3 bases; unmatched junction bases: 6. The CDR3 sequence is 16 residues long. Germline assignment: CDR1 LNHDA and CDR2 SQIVND (reference sequence). The CDR3 coding sequence is TGTGCCAGTAGTATGAGCCTAGCGGGAGAAACAGATACGCAGTATTTT. The encoded protein is CASSMSLAGETDTQYF.

J is TRBJ2-3 and V is TRBV3-1 (or the pseudogene TRBV3-2), with 7 bases lining up with TRBD2. The CDR3 sequence is 15 residues long. CDR1 and CDR2 from the germline V gene are LGHDT and YNNKEL (reference sequence). V was clipped by 2 bases and J by 8 bases; unmatched bases: 10. CDR3: CASSQLAGDPVTQYF. CDR3 sequence (DNA): TGTGCCAGCAGCCAATTGGCGGGAGATCCTGTTACGCAGTATTTT.